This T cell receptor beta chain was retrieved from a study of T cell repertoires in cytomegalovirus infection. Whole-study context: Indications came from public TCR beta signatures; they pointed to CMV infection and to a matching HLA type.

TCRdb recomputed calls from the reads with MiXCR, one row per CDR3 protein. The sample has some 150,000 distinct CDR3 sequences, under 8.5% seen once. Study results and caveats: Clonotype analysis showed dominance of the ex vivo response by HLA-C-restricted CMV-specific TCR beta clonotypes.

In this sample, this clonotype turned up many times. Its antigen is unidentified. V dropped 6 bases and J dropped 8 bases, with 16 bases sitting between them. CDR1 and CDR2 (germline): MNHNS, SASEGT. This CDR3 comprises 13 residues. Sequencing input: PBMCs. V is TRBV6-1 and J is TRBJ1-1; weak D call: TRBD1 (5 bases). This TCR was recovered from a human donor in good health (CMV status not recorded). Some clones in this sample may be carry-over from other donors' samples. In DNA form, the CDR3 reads TGTGCCAGCAGCCTTCTGGGGGAGGGAGAAGCTTTCTTT. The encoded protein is CASSLLGEGEAFF.